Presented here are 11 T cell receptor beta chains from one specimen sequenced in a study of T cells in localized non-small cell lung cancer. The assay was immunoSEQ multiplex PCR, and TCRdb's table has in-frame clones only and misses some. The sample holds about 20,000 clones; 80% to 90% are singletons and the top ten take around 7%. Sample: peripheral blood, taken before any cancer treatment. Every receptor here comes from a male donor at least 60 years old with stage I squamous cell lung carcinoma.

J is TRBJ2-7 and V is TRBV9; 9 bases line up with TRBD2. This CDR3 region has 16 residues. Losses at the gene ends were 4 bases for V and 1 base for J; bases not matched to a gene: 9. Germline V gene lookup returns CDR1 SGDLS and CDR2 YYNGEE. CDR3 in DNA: TGTGCCAGCAGCTTATTAGCGGGGGCCCATTCCTACGAGCAGTACTTC. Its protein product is CASSLLAGAHSYEQYF. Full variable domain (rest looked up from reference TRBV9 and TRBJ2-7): DSGVTQTPKHLITATGQRVTLRCSPRSGDLSVYWYQQSLDQGLQFLIQYYNGEERAKGNILERFSAQQFPDLHSELNLSSLELGDSALYFCASSLLAGAHSYEQYFGPGTRLTVT.

Written as DNA, the CDR3 is TGCGCCAGCAGCTTAGTGGGGGCCGGCTACGAGCAGTACTTC. Translated: CASSLVGAGYEQYF. This chain joins TRBV5-1 and TRBJ2-7; the D gene is possibly TRBD1 (6 bases). Germline V gene lookup returns CDR1 SGHRS and CDR2 YFSETQ. This CDR3 spans 14 amino acids. The ends were cut back, 2 bases at V and 3 bases at J, with 12 bases in the middle.

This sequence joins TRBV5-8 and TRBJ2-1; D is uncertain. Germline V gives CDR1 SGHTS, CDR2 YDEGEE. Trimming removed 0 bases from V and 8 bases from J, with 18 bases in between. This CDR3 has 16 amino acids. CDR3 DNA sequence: TGTGCCAGCAGCTTGGGTAATGTGGTCTCGGCCCATGAGCAGTTCTTC. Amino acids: CASSLGNVVSAHEQFF.

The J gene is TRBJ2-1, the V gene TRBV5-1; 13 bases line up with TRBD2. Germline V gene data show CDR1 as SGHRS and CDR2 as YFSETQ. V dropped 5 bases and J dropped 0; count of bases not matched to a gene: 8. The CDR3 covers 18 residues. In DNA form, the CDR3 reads TGCGCCAGCAGGACTAGCGGGGGGTCCCCAAGCTCCTACAATGAGCAGTTCTTC. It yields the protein CASRTSGGSPSSYNEQFF.

The CDR3 nucleotides read TGTGCCAGCAGCCAACCGGACTGGCCCAATGAGCAGTTCTTC. This gives the protein CASSQPDWPNEQFF. V and J are TRBV14 and TRBJ2-1, with TRBD2 as a possible D gene (5 bases). Germline values: CDR1 SGHDN, CDR2 FVKESK. The CDR3 sequence is 14 residues long. Trimming shortened V by 2 bases and J by 6 bases, and 11 bases separated the two germline ends.

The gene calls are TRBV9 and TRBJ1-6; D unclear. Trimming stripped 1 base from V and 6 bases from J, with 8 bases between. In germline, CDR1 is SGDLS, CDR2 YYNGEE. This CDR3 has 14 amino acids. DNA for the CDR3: TGTGCCAGCAGCGTATTGGAGGGTAATTCACCCCTCCACTTT. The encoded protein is CASSVLEGNSPLHF.

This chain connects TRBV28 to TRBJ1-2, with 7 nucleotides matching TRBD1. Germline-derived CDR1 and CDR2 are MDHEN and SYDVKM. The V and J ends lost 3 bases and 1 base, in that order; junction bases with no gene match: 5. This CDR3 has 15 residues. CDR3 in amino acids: CASSLIGQDNYGYTF. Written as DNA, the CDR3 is TGTGCCAGCAGTTTGATCGGACAGGATAACTATGGCTACACCTTC.

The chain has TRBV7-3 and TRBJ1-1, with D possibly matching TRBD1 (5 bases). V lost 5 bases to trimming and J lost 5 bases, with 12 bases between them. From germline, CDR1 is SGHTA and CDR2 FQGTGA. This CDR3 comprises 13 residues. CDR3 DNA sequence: TGTGCCAGCAGCACGCAGGGTGAGACTGAAGCTTTCTTT. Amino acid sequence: CASSTQGETEAFF. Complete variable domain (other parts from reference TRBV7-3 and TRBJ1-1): GAGVSQTPSNKVTEKGKYVELRCDPISGHTALYWYRQSLGQGPEFLIYFQGTGAADDSGLPNDRFFAVRPEGSVSTLKIQRTERGDSAVYLCASSTQGETEAFFGQGTRLTVV.

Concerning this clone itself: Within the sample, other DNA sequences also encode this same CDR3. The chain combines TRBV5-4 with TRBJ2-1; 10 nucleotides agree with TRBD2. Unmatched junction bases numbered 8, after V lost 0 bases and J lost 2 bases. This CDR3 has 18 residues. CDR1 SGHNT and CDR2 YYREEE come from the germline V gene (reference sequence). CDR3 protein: CASSLGGASGGPYNEQFF. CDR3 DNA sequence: TGTGCCAGCAGCTTGGGCGGGGCTAGCGGGGGCCCCTACAATGAGCAGTTCTTC.

This CDR3 is CASCGNPGGAVEGYTF. In nucleotides, the CDR3 is TGTGCCAGCTGCGGGAACCCAGGGGGCGCGGTTGAAGGCTACACCTTC. V is TRBV28 and J is TRBJ1-2; 8 bases match TRBD1. The CDR3 consists of 16 residues. J gave up 8 bases and V 8 bases, and 19 bases lay outside the gene matches. Per the germline V gene, CDR1 is MDHEN and CDR2 is SYDVKM.

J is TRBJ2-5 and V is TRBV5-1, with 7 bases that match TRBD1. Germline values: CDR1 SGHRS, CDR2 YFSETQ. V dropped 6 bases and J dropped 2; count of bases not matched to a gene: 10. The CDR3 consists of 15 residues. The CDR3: CASTDGQAYQETQYF. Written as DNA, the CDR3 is TGCGCCAGCACCGATGGACAGGCCTATCAAGAGACCCAGTACTTC.